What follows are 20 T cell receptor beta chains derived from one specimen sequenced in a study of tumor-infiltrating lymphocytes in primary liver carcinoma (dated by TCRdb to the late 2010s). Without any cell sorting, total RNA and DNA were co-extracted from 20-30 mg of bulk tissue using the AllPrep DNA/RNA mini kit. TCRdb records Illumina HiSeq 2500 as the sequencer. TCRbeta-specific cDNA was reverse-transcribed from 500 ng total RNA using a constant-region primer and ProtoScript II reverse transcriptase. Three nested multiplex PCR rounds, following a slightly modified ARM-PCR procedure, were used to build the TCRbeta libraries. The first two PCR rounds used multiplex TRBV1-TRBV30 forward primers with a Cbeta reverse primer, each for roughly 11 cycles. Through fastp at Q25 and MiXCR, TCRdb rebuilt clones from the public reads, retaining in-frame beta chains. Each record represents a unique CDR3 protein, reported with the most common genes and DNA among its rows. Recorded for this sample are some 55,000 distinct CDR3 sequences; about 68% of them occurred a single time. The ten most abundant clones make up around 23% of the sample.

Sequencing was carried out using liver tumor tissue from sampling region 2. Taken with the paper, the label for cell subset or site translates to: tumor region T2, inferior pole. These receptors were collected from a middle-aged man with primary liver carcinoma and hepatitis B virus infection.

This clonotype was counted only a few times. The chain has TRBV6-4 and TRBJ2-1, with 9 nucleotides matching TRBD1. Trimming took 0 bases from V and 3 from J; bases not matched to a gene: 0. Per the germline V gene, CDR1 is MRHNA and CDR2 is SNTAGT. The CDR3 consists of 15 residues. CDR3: CASSDSTGGYNEQFF. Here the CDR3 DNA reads TGTGCCAGCAGTGACTCGACAGGGGGCTACAATGAGCAGTTCTTC.

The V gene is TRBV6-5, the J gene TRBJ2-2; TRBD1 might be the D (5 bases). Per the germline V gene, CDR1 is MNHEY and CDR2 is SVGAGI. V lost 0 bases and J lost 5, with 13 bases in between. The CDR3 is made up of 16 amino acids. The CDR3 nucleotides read TGTGCCAGCAGTTACTCGACAGAGCTTCCTACCGGGGAGCTGTTTTTT. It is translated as CASSYSTELPTGELFF.

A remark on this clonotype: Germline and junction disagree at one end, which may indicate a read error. Here the CDR3 reads CAGSQDRLPQETQYF. The CDR3 nucleotides are TGTGCCGGCAGCCAAGATAGACTGCCTCAAGAGACCCAGTACTTC. This rearrangement joins TRBV4-2 to TRBJ2-5; D uncertain. CDR1 is LGHNA, CDR2 YNFKEQ, per germline. The CDR3 is 15 residues long.

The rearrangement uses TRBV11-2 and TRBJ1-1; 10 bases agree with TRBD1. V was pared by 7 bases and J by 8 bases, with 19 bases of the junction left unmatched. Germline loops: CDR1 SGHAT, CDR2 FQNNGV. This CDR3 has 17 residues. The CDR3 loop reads CASNLMGGQGFGTEAFF. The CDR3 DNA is TGTGCCAGCAACCTAATGGGGGGACAGGGGTTCGGCACCGAAGCTTTCTTT.

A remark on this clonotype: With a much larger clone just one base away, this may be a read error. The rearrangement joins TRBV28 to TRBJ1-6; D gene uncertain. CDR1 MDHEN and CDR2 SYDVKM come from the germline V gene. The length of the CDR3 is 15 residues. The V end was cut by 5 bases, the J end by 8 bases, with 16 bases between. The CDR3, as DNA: TGTGCCAGCAGTATAGGATCCTCGGGAGATTCACCCCTCCACTTT. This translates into CASSIGSSGDSPLHF.

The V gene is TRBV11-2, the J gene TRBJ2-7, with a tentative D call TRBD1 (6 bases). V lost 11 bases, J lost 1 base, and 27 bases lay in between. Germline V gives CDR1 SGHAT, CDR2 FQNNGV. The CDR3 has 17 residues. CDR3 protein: CAGNLDFGTPSSYEQYF. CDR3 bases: TGTGCCGGCAACTTAGACTTCGGGACACCCAGTTCCTACGAGCAGTACTTC.

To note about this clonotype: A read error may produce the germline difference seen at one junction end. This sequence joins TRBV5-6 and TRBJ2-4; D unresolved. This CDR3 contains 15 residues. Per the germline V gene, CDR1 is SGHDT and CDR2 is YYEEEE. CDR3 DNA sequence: TGTGCCAGCATCTTGTTATGGGGATTAGGAAACATTCAGTACTTC. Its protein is CASILLWGLGNIQYF.

DNA of the CDR3: TGCGCCAGCAGAGAATGGACTAGCGGGAGAGGGGCGGACACGCAGTATTTT. Translated, it gives CASREWTSGRGADTQYF. The gene calls are TRBV10-2 and TRBJ2-3, with 13 bases that match TRBD2. V shed 6 bases, J shed 9 bases, and the junction held 15 bases outside the gene matches. The CDR3 consists of 17 residues. Germline V gene data show CDR1 as WSHSY and CDR2 as SAAADI.

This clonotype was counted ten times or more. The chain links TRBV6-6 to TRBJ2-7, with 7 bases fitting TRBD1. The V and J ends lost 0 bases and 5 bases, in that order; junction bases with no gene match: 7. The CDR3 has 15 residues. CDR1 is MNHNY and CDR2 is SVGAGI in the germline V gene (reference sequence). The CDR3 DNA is TGTGCCAGCAGTTACTCGATAGGGGGCTATGACGAGCAGTACTTC. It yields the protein CASSYSIGGYDEQYF.

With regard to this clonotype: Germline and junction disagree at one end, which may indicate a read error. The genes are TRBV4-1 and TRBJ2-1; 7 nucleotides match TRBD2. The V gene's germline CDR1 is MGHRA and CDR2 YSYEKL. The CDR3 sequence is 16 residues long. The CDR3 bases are TGCGCCAGCAGCCAATCCGGGACTAACGGCGACAATGACCAGTTCTTC. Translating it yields CASSQSGTNGDNDQFF.

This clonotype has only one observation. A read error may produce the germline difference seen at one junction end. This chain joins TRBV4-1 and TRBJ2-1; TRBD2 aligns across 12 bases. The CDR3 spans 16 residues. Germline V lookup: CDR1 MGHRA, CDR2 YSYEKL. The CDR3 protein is CANSQRLAGDDNEQFF. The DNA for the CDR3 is TGCGCCAACAGCCAACGACTAGCGGGGGATGACAATGAGCAGTTCTTC.

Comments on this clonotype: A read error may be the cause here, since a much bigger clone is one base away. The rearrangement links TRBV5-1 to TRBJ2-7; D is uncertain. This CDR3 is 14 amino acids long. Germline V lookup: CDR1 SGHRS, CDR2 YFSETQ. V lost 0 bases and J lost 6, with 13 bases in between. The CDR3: CASSLVAQKGEQYF. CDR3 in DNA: TGCGCCAGCAGCTTGGTAGCCCAGAAGGGCGAGCAGTACTTC. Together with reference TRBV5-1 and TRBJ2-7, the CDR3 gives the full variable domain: KAGVTQTPRYLIKTRGQQVTLSCSPISGHRSVSWYQQTPGQGLQFLFEYFSETQRNKGNFPGRFSGRQFSNSRSEMNVSTLELGDSALYLCASSLVAQKGEQYFGPGTRLTVT.

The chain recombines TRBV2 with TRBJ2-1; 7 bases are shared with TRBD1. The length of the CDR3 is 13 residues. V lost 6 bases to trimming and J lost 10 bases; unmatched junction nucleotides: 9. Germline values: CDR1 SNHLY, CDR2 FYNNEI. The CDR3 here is CASRYDRVGEQFF. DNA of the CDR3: TGTGCCAGCAGGTACGACAGGGTCGGGGAGCAGTTCTTC.

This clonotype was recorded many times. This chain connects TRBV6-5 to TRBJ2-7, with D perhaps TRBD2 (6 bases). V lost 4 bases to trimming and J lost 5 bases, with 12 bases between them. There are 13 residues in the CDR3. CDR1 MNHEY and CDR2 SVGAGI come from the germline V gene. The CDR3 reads CASSSPRGDEQYF. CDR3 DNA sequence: TGTGCCAGCAGTTCCCCCCGCGGGGACGAGCAGTACTTC.

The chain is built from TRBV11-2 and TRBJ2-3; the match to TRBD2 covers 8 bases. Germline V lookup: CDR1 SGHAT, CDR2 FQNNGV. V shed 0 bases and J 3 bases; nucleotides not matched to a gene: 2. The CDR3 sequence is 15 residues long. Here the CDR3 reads CASSLEGLGTDTQYF. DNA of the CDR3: TGTGCCAGCAGCTTAGAGGGACTAGGGACAGATACGCAGTATTTT.

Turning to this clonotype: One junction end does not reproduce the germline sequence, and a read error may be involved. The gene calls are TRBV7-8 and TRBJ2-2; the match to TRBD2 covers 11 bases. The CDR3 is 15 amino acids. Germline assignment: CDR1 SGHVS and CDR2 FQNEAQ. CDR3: CTSSDGLAGTWELFF. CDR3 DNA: TGTACCAGCAGCGACGGACTAGCGGGTACCTGGGAGCTGTTTTTT.

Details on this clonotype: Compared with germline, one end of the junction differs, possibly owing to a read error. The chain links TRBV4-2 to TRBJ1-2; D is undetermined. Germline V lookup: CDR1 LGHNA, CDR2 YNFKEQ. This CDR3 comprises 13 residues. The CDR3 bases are TGCGCTAGCTGCCAAGTAACTAACTATGGCTACACCTTC. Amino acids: CASCQVTNYGYTF.

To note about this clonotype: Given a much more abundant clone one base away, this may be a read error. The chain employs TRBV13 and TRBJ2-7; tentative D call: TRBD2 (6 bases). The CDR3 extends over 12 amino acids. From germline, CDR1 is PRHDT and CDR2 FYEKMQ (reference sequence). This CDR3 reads CISSRGVREQYF. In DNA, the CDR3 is TGTATCAGCAGCCGCGGGGTGCGCGAGCAGTACTTC. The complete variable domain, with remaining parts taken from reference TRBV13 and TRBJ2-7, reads AAGVIQSPRHLIKEKRETATLKCYPIPRHDTVYWYQQGPGQDPQFLISFYEKMQSDKGSIPDRFSAQQFSDYHSELNMSSLELGDSALYFCISSRGVREQYFGPGTRLTVT.

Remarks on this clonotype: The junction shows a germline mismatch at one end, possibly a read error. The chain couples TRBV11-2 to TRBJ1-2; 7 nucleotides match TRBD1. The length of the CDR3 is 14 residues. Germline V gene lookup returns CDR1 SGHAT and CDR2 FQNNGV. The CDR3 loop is CASSLADRDYCYTF. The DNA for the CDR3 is TGTGCCAGCAGCCTAGCTGACAGGGACTATTGCTACACCTTC.

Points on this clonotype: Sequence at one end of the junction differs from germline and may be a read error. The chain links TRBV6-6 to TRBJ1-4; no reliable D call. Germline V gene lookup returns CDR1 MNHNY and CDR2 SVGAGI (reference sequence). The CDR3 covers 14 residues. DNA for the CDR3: TGTGCCGGCAGTCTGGGTGGCCACAATGAAAAACTGTTTTTT. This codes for CAGSLGGHNEKLFF.